This T cell receptor (beta chain) was found in a study of T-cell reconstitution after alpha-beta-depleted transplantation in children (dated by TCRdb to about 2016). About the investigation overall: The study quantitatively tracked T-cell immune reconstitution after TCRalphabeta/CD19-depleted allogeneic hematopoietic cell transplantation in children using TCR repertoire profiling.

Library preparation employed PCR. The data were produced on an Illumina HiSeq 2500. TCR library preparation used molecular barcoding, with unique molecular identifiers applied to normalize quantification of the TCRbeta repertoire. TCRdb reprocessing: public reads trimmed at Q25 with fastp, clones called with MiXCR, in-frame beta chains kept. Records with the same CDR3 protein are collapsed into one entry carrying the most frequent genes and DNA. The sample table contains some 280,000 distinct CDR3 sequences; only one count was recorded for 9.9% of them. The top ten constitute roughly a tenth of the sample. This clonotype was observed a few times. There is no known antigen for this receptor. The sample holds no much larger clone one base away, and base qualities are not on file. Sequences were derived from PBMCs from the stem cell graft donor, sampled from the stem cell graft. The sequence was obtained from a human donor who donated a stem cell graft to a child with SCID.

The encoded CDR3 is CSARSGRSSYNSPLHF. The DNA is as follows: TGCAGTGCTAGATCCGGACGGAGCTCCTATAATTCACCCCTCCACTTT. The V and J genes are TRBV20-1 and TRBJ1-6; confidence is insufficient to name the D gene. The CDR3, cysteine through phenylalanine, is 16 amino acids long. The entry retains the CDR3 DNA only, 48 bases that are in frame from base 1. For CDR1 and CDR2, the germline V gene (reference sequence) lists DFQATT and SNEGSKA. Trimming takes 2 bases from V and 0 bases from J, and the germline ends sit 11 bases apart.